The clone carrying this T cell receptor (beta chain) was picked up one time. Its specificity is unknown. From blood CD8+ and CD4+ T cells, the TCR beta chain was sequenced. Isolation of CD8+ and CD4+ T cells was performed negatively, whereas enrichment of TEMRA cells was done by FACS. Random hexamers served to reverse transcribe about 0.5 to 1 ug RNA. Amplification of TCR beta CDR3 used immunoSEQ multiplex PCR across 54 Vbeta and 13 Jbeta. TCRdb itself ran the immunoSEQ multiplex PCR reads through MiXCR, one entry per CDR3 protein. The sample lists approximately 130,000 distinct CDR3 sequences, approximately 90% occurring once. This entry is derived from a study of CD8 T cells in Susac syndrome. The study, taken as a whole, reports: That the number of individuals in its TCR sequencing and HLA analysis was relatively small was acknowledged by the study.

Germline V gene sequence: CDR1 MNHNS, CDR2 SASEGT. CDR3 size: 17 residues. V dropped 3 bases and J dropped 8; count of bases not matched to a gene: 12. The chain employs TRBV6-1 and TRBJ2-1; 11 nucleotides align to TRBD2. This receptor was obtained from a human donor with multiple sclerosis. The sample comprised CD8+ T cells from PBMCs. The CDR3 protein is CASSDPALAGGPHEQFF. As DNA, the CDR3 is TGTGCCAGCAGTGACCCCGCCTTAGCGGGAGGGCCGCATGAGCAGTTCTTC.